Listed below are T cell receptor beta chains from one sample, sequenced in a study of HIV-infected patients and healthy controls. TCRdb called the 5' RACE reads again in MiXCR, with one record for every CDR3 protein. The table has 10,000 or so distinct CDR3 sequences, roughly 8% seen once. Input material: blood. These TCRs come from an adult in good health. The CDR3 runs from the conserved cysteine through the conserved F or W. D genes are given only for firm matches. Where a row states a size, it is once, few, many or the class of an expanded clone; other rows omit it.

d_gene	abundance	v_gene	j_gene	CDR3nt	CDR3aa
TRBD2	few	TRBV9	TRBJ2-1	TGTGCCAGCAGCGTAGCACTCATTAGCGGGGGGGCCGGGTCCTACAATGAGCAGTTCTTC	CASSVALISGGAGSYNEQFF
.	many	TRBV30	TRBJ2-2	TGTGCCTGGAGTGTGGCTAGAAACACCGGGGAGCTGTTTTTT	CAWSVARNTGELFF
TRBD1	.	TRBV20-1	TRBJ1-1	TGCAGTGCTGTCAGGGGGATAGGTGAAGCTTTCTTT	CSAVRGIGEAFF
TRBD1	few	TRBV7-2	TRBJ2-4	TGTGCCAGCAGCGATTACAGGGGGCGCTCTAAGTACTTC	CASSDYRGRSKYF
TRBD1	many	TRBV19	TRBJ1-2	TGTGCCAGTAGTATAGCAGGGACAGGGAAGGGAATCAGCTATGGCTACACCTTC	CASSIAGTGKGISYGYTF
.	medium-sized	TRBV25-1	TRBJ1-2	TGTGCCAGCAGTGAATATGAGTCCCTCTATGGCTACACCTTC	CASSEYESLYGYTF
.	medium-sized	TRBV5-1	TRBJ1-1	TGCGCCAGCAGCTTGGCCCAGACGAACACTGAAGCTTTCTTT	CASSLAQTNTEAFF
TRBD1	.	TRBV20-1	TRBJ1-1	TGCAGTGCTGACAGGGGGCTGAACACTGAAGCTTTCTTT	CSADRGLNTEAFF
.	many	TRBV29-1	TRBJ2-7	TGCAGCGTTGGGGGCGGCCTCTACGAGCAGTACTTC	CSVGGGLYEQYF
TRBD1	.	TRBV6-1	TRBJ1-2	TGTGCCAGCAGTGAACTTAGGCAGGGGGCTGGCTACACCTTC	CASSELRQGAGYTF
TRBD2	medium-sized	TRBV2	TRBJ2-5	TGTGCCAGCAGCGAGGGCGGGGGGGCCGCGTGGACCCAGTACTTC	CASSEGGGAAWTQYF
TRBD2	.	TRBV5-1	TRBJ2-1	TGCGCCAGCAGCCCTAGCGGGGGATGGCAGTTCTTC	CASSPSGGWQFF
TRBD2	many	TRBV5-1	TRBJ2-1	TGCGCCAGCAGCTCCGGACTAGTCTCCTACAATGAGCAGTTCTTC	CASSSGLVSYNEQFF
.	many	TRBV24-1	TRBJ1-5	TGTGCCACCAGTGTCGAGGGGAATCAGCCCCAGCATTTT	CATSVEGNQPQHF
TRBD1	few	TRBV18	TRBJ1-6	TGTGCCAGCTCATCCGACAGGGGTAGTTCACCCCTCCACTTT	CASSSDRGSSPLHF
.	medium-sized	TRBV11-2	TRBJ1-2	TGTGCCAGCAGCTTATCAGATGCTAACTATGGCTACACCTTC	CASSLSDANYGYTF
.	many	TRBV5-1	TRBJ1-1	TGCGCCAGCAGCTTACCCCTGGGGACGGAAACCGAACGGTTCGAAGCTTTCTTT	CASSLPLGTETERFEAFF
TRBD1	few	TRBV2	TRBJ1-6	TGTGCCAGCAGCGGGACAGGGTTCAAGGCCCTCCACTTT	CASSGTGFKALHF
TRBD1	medium-sized	TRBV7-9	TRBJ1-3	TGTGCCAGCAGCCTAACCCGGTCGGGACAGAATAGTAACACCATATATTTT	CASSLTRSGQNSNTIYF
TRBD1	.	TRBV5-4	TRBJ1-4	TGTGCCAGCAGCGGGGACAGGGGCCGAGAAAAACTGTTTTTT	CASSGDRGREKLFF
.	.	TRBV29-1	TRBJ1-1	TGCAGCGCCGCAAAGGGTAGGCGTGAAGCTTTCTTT	CSAAKGRREAFF
.	medium-sized	TRBV3-1	TRBJ1-5	TGTGCCAGCAGCCTCACGGATAGCAATCAGCCCCAGCATTTT	CASSLTDSNQPQHF
TRBD1	medium-sized	TRBV12-3/TRBV12-4	TRBJ1-4	TGTGCCAGCAGTACCCGCAGGACAGGCCTTAATGAAAAACTGTTTTTT	CASSTRRTGLNEKLFF
.	.	TRBV20-1	TRBJ2-4	TGCAGTGCTAAGCTAGGGGAGGTGGCCAAAAACATTCAGTACTTC	CSAKLGEVAKNIQYF
.	.	TRBV3-1	TRBJ1-5	TGTGCCAGCAGCCAGCTACCAGGAAGCAATCAGCCCCAGCATTTT	CASSQLPGSNQPQHF
TRBD1	few	TRBV6-5	TRBJ1-2	TGTGCCAGCAGTGGGGACAGAGCGAACTATGGCTACACCTTC	CASSGDRANYGYTF
TRBD2	many	TRBV3-1	TRBJ2-3	TGTGCCAGCAGCTTGGGACTAGCGGGGGCAGATACGCAGTATTTT	CASSLGLAGADTQYF
.	many	TRBV6-4	TRBJ2-6	TGTGCCAGCAGTGATAACCCAGGGGCTGGGGCCAACGTCCTGACTTTC	CASSDNPGAGANVLTF
.	once	TRBV11-2	TRBJ1-4	TGTGCCAGCAGCTTAGCGGGGACCACTAATGAAAAACTGTTTTTT	CASSLAGTTNEKLFF
.	medium-sized	TRBV29-1	TRBJ1-1	TGCAGCGTTGGGACACCGAACACTGAAGCTTTCTTT	CSVGTPNTEAFF
TRBD1	many	TRBV18	TRBJ1-2	TGTGCCAGCTCACCACCATACAGGGGGATCGGCTACACCTTC	CASSPPYRGIGYTF
TRBD1	many	TRBV6-6	TRBJ1-6	TGTGCCAGCAGTTACTCGCTTAGGACAGGGGAATCCTATAATTCACCCCTCCACTTT	CASSYSLRTGESYNSPLHF
.	few	TRBV7-9	TRBJ1-1	TGTGCCAGCAGCTTTGAGGGTGACACTGAAGCTTTCTTT	CASSFEGDTEAFF
.	medium-sized	TRBV3-1	TRBJ1-2	TGTGCCAGCAGCCTAACGAAAGCTGGGGCGGGCACCTTC	CASSLTKAGAGTF
.	few	TRBV7-9	TRBJ2-1	TGTGCCAGCAGCTTAGGGACGGCGGGAAGGAATGAGCAGTTCTTC	CASSLGTAGRNEQFF
.	medium-sized	TRBV12-3/TRBV12-4	TRBJ1-5	TGTGCCAGCAGTATTACTAATGATCAGCCCCAGCATTTT	CASSITNDQPQHF
.	medium-sized	TRBV20-1	TRBJ1-5	TGCAGTGCTACCACCTATAGAGACGGCCAGATGGAGGCCCAGCATTTT	CSATTYRDGQMEAQHF
.	.	TRBV13	TRBJ2-3	TGTGCCAGCAGCTTAGGACTGGGTACAGATACGCAGTATTTT	CASSLGLGTDTQYF
.	many	TRBV4-2	TRBJ2-7	TGTGCCAGCAGCCAAGACCACGAGCAGTACTTC	CASSQDHEQYF
TRBD1	.	TRBV6-2/TRBV6-3	TRBJ1-1	TGTGCCAGCAGCCGTCGTGAGACAGGGGGCGCCTTGAACACTGAAGCTTTCTTT	CASSRRETGGALNTEAFF
TRBD2	many	TRBV30	TRBJ2-1	TGTGCCTGGGCCGCTGGGGGGACTAGCGTTGAGCAGTTCTTC	CAWAAGGTSVEQFF
.	.	TRBV5-1	TRBJ2-3	TGCGCCAGCAGCTCCCCGGCGGGGCCAGATACGCAGTATTTT	CASSSPAGPDTQYF
TRBD2	.	TRBV18	TRBJ2-3	TGTGCCAGCTCACCCGGACTAGCGGGGGGGCGAGGAGATACGCAGTATTTT	CASSPGLAGGRGDTQYF
TRBD2	once	TRBV6-2/TRBV6-3	TRBJ2-1	TGTGCCAGCAGTTACTTAGCGGGGGGGCGTAATGAGCAGTTCTTC	CASSYLAGGRNEQFF
TRBD1	medium-sized	TRBV2	TRBJ1-2	TGTGCCAGCAGTCGGGACAGCGGCTATGGCTACACCTTC	CASSRDSGYGYTF
.	.	TRBV15	TRBJ1-1	TGTGCCACCAGACCTACAGGGCCGCTATTTGAAGCTTTCTTT	CATRPTGPLFEAFF
TRBD2	medium-sized	TRBV6-4	TRBJ2-1	TGTGCCAGCAGTGACTCTAGCGGGGGGGCCAATGAGCAGTTCTTC	CASSDSSGGANEQFF
TRBD2	many	TRBV7-9	TRBJ2-5	TGTGCCAGCAGCCAGCGGGAGATCCAAGAGACCCAGTACTTC	CASSQREIQETQYF
.	medium-sized	TRBV9	TRBJ2-3	TGTGCCAGCAGCGTGCAGGGGAGAAGCACAGATACGCAGTATTTT	CASSVQGRSTDTQYF
.	many	TRBV18	TRBJ2-5	TGTGCCAGCTCACCACGCGGAGAGACCCAGTACTTC	CASSPRGETQYF
TRBD1	.	TRBV6-5	TRBJ2-4	TGTGCCAGCAGAACAGGGGGGTCGGACATTCAGTACTTC	CASRTGGSDIQYF
TRBD1	medium-sized	TRBV23-1	TRBJ1-5	TGCGCCAGCAGGAACCTAAACAGGGGCTGGGGTACGGGACAGCCCCAGCATTTT	CASRNLNRGWGTGQPQHF
TRBD1	few	TRBV5-1	TRBJ1-6	TGCGCCAGCAGCCGACAGGGGGCGGCTTCCTATAATTCACCCCTCCACTTT	CASSRQGAASYNSPLHF
.	many	TRBV5-1	TRBJ1-1	TGCGCCAGCAGCGGGGGTTCGGGCCCCGAAGCTTTCTTT	CASSGGSGPEAFF
.	.	TRBV18	TRBJ1-2	TGTGCCAGCTCACCATCCGAAAGTAGGGCTGTCGGCTACACCTTC	CASSPSESRAVGYTF
TRBD1	.	TRBV5-6	TRBJ1-1	TGTGCCAGCAGCTTCCTCGGGACAGCCCAGAACACTGAAGCTTTCTTT	CASSFLGTAQNTEAFF
.	many	TRBV4-2	TRBJ1-2	TGTGCCAGCAGCCAAGATTACAGGGAGGCTGGCTACACCTTC	CASSQDYREAGYTF